The rows below give T cell receptor beta chains drawn from one sample of a study of T cell responses to AZD1222 COVID-19 vaccine. Clones were read by immunoSEQ multiplex PCR, and TCRdb kept only the in-frame ones, dropping some. This repertoire shows tens of thousands of clones, about nine tenths found once; its top ten account for roughly a sixth. The sequencing here drew on peripheral blood, taken 28 days after the second AZD1222 dose. The receptors stem from an adult who received the AZD1222 COVID-19 vaccine. CDR3s include the opening cysteine and the closing phenylalanine or tryptophan. The order of the fields is clone size, J gene, D gene, V gene, CDR3 DNA, CDR3 protein. The D gene is left open where the match is weak. Clone sizes are given selectively: once, few, many, or a class where the clone is expanded.

NA TRBJ1-4 TRBD1 TRBV5-1 TGCGCCAGCAGCACGGCAGGGGGATCGACTAATGAAAAACTGTTTTTT CASSTAGGSTNEKLFF
few TRBJ2-2 NA TRBV11-2 TGTGCCAGCAGCCTCAACATAGTCGGGGAGCTGTTTTTT CASSLNIVGELFF
NA TRBJ2-1 NA TRBV19 TGTGCCAGTAGTCGGGGCTCTAGCTCCTACAATGAGCAGTTCTTC CASSRGSSSYNEQFF
NA TRBJ1-2 TRBD1 TRBV7-9 TGTGCCAGCAGCCAGAGGACAGGGGGCTATGGCTACACCTTC CASSQRTGGYGYTF
NA TRBJ2-5 TRBD2 TRBV9 TGTGCCAGCAGCGTAGGCAGCGGGGGTCACCAAGAGACCCAGTACTTC CASSVGSGGHQETQYF
few TRBJ2-1 NA TRBV12-3/TRBV12-4 TGTGCCAGCCGGGGGGCAGGCAATGAGCAGTTCTTC CASRGAGNEQFF
NA TRBJ2-1 NA TRBV9 TGTGCCAGCAGCGTAGGCGGTCTCTCCTACAATGAGCAGTTCTTC CASSVGGLSYNEQFF
NA TRBJ2-7 NA TRBV5-6 TGTGCCAGCAGCCCCGGGCCCAGCTCCTACGAGCAGTACTTC CASSPGPSSYEQYF
once TRBJ2-1 NA TRBV9 TGTGCCAGCAGCGTATCCGGGGGTAAAGGGTACAATGAGCAGTTCTTC CASSVSGGKGYNEQFF
few TRBJ2-5 NA TRBV6-2/TRBV6-3 TGTGCCAGCAGTTTACAAGAGACCCAGTACTTC CASSLQETQYF
NA TRBJ2-7 TRBD1 TRBV27 TGTGCCAGCAGTTTAGGACAGGGGGAACTCGACGAGCAGTACTTC CASSLGQGELDEQYF
once TRBJ1-4 NA TRBV7-9 TGTGCCAGCAGCTCCTCACGAAGTAATGAAAAACTGTTTTTT CASSSSRSNEKLFF
NA TRBJ2-2 TRBD1 TRBV6-5 TGTGCCAGCAGTTTGGGACAGGGAAGAAAAACCGGGGAGCTGTTTTTT CASSLGQGRKTGELFF
NA TRBJ2-5 NA TRBV5-5 TGTGCCAGCAGCTTTCGGGGACAACCCGAGACCCAGTACTTC CASSFRGQPETQYF
few TRBJ1-4 NA TRBV7-2 TGTGCCAGCAGATACGGTGCAACTAATGAAAAACTGTTTTTT CASRYGATNEKLFF
NA TRBJ2-2 TRBD1 TRBV19 TGTGCCAGTAAGGACAGGGGCTCAGGCACCGGGGAGCTGTTTTTT CASKDRGSGTGELFF
NA TRBJ1-1 NA TRBV5-6 TGTGCCAGCAGCTCCGGTCGACACGGGAACACTGAAGCTTTCTTT CASSSGRHGNTEAFF
once TRBJ1-6 NA TRBV2 TGTGCCAGCAGGATAACAGTGTCCCGTACATATAATTCACCCCTCCACTTT CASRITVSRTYNSPLHF
NA TRBJ1-1 NA TRBV9 TGTGCCAGCAGCGTACGGGATGGTGCTGAAGCTTTCTTT CASSVRDGAEAFF
NA TRBJ2-2 TRBD1 TRBV30 TGTGCCTGGATGGTTGACAGGGGGCGTGGGGAGCTGTTTTTT CAWMVDRGRGELFF
NA TRBJ1-1 NA TRBV5-5 TGTGCCAGCAGTCCTGCGGGTAGCACTGAAGCTTTCTTT CASSPAGSTEAFF
NA TRBJ1-6 NA TRBV14 TGTGCCAGCAGCCGCATAACTCGGGGGGATTCACCCCTCCACTTT CASSRITRGDSPLHF
NA TRBJ1-5 TRBD1 TRBV27 TGTGCCAGCAGTTCCGGGGGGACAGGGGATCGACCCCAGCATTTT CASSSGGTGDRPQHF
NA TRBJ2-7 NA TRBV6-2/TRBV6-3 TGTGCCAGCAGTTTATCACCGGACGGCACCTACGAGCAGTACTTC CASSLSPDGTYEQYF
NA TRBJ1-2 TRBD1 TRBV3-1/TRBV3-2 TGTGCCAGCAGCCTCGGACAGGGTTTTAACTATGGCTACACCTTC CASSLGQGFNYGYTF
few TRBJ1-1 NA TRBV4-2 TGTGCCAGCACCCAGTCCGCTGAAGCTTTCTTT CASTQSAEAFF
NA TRBJ2-1 NA TRBV7-2 TGTGCCAGCAGCGTCTCCGGGGGTTGGGACAATGAGCAGTTCTTC CASSVSGGWDNEQFF
NA TRBJ2-1 TRBD2 TRBV7-2 TGTGCCAGCAGCTCGACTAGCGGGGGATTACAGTTCTTC CASSSTSGGLQFF
NA TRBJ2-3 NA TRBV7-3 TGTGCCAGCAGCTTAAATGGCGGGCGCACAGATACGCAGTATTTT CASSLNGGRTDTQYF
NA TRBJ1-5 TRBD1 TRBV4-2 TGTGCCAGCAGCCCCGCCTTCCACAAACCGGGACAGCTAAATCAGCCCCAGCATTTT CASSPAFHKPGQLNQPQHF
NA TRBJ1-5 NA TRBV5-8 TGTGCCAGCAGCCCCGACAGCAGCCCTCAGCCCCAGCATTTT CASSPDSSPQPQHF
NA TRBJ1-2 TRBD1 TRBV30 TGTGCCTGGAGGACAGGGGACGTAGGCGGAGGCTACACCTTC CAWRTGDVGGGYTF
NA TRBJ2-2 NA TRBV9 TGTGCCAGCAACCGCGGGCTGGGCACCGGGGAGCTGTTTTTT CASNRGLGTGELFF
NA TRBJ1-2 NA TRBV6-5 TGTGCCAGCAGTTACAAGGCAGTCGACTATGGCTACACCTTC CASSYKAVDYGYTF
NA TRBJ2-1 NA TRBV7-8 TGTGCCAGCAGCTTCGAAGGAGGGGGGAGGCTTTTCTACAATGAGCAGTTCTTC CASSFEGGGRLFYNEQFF
NA TRBJ2-1 NA TRBV7-2 TGTGCCAGCAGCTTAGGAGGGTTGGGCGGTGAGCAGTTCTTC CASSLGGLGGEQFF
NA TRBJ1-1 NA TRBV25-1 TGTGCCAGCATTCCGAGGGGTCGGACTGAAGCTTTCTTT CASIPRGRTEAFF